This is a list of T cell receptor beta chains from one sample in a study of cytomegalovirus exposure and HLA in healthy donors. Profiled with immunoSEQ multiplex PCR; TCRdb holds only in-frame clones, not every one. The table lists some 160,000 clones, roughly nine tenths of them singletons. Sequencing input: PBMCs. All receptors derive from a man between 18 and 35 years old in good health and CMV-seronegative. CDR3s include the opening cysteine and the closing phenylalanine or tryptophan. Fields, in order: D gene, V gene, J gene, CDR3 protein. A D gene is named only where the DNA matches it firmly.

d_gene: TRBD2; v_gene: TRBV29-1; j_gene: TRBJ2-7; CDR3aa: CSVVHRGAYEQYF
d_gene: NA; v_gene: TRBV7-3; j_gene: TRBJ2-1; CDR3aa: CASSLLSHSLAESNEQFF
d_gene: NA; v_gene: TRBV2; j_gene: TRBJ2-3; CDR3aa: CASSKGSIGVTDTQYF
d_gene: NA; v_gene: TRBV19; j_gene: TRBJ1-5; CDR3aa: CASSISGGNQPQHF
d_gene: NA; v_gene: TRBV18; j_gene: TRBJ1-2; CDR3aa: CASSPLIGGYGYTF
d_gene: NA; v_gene: TRBV6-1; j_gene: TRBJ1-1; CDR3aa: CASCSLRVYAEAFF
d_gene: TRBD1; v_gene: TRBV28; j_gene: TRBJ1-4; CDR3aa: CASSLPDRENEKLFF
d_gene: NA; v_gene: TRBV18; j_gene: TRBJ1-5; CDR3aa: CASSEGGSWPQHF
d_gene: NA; v_gene: TRBV9; j_gene: TRBJ1-2; CDR3aa: CASSVDGGALNYGYTF
d_gene: NA; v_gene: TRBV6-4; j_gene: TRBJ2-1; CDR3aa: CASSEGTRFNEQFF
d_gene: TRBD2; v_gene: TRBV30; j_gene: TRBJ2-5; CDR3aa: CASSPGLAGGRETQYF
d_gene: TRBD1; v_gene: TRBV11-2; j_gene: TRBJ2-5; CDR3aa: CASSRHRGRGETQYF
d_gene: TRBD1; v_gene: TRBV27; j_gene: TRBJ2-7; CDR3aa: CAAATGGGYEQYF
d_gene: NA; v_gene: TRBV27; j_gene: TRBJ2-5; CDR3aa: CASSQRGGVRQGAQETQYF
d_gene: NA; v_gene: TRBV7-8; j_gene: TRBJ1-1; CDR3aa: CASSLPAGSTEAFF
d_gene: TRBD1; v_gene: TRBV29-1; j_gene: TRBJ1-2; CDR3aa: CSVAQGGDGYTF
d_gene: NA; v_gene: TRBV29-1; j_gene: TRBJ2-3; CDR3aa: CSVPRERTRTDTQYF
d_gene: NA; v_gene: TRBV30; j_gene: TRBJ1-2; CDR3aa: CACNQGNYGYTF
d_gene: TRBD1; v_gene: TRBV7-2; j_gene: TRBJ1-6; CDR3aa: CASSLEAGGAYSPLHF
d_gene: NA; v_gene: TRBV9; j_gene: TRBJ1-4; CDR3aa: CASSAEVANEKLFF
d_gene: NA; v_gene: TRBV1; j_gene: TRBJ2-7; CDR3aa: CTSSLSSGVFLPYEQYF
d_gene: TRBD2; v_gene: TRBV4-2; j_gene: TRBJ2-1; CDR3aa: CASSQARLAGYNEQFF
d_gene: NA; v_gene: TRBV2; j_gene: TRBJ2-7; CDR3aa: CASSEARSSYEQYF
d_gene: NA; v_gene: TRBV6-5; j_gene: TRBJ2-5; CDR3aa: CASSSPVIETQYF
d_gene: NA; v_gene: TRBV30; j_gene: TRBJ1-1; CDR3aa: CAWSVLGYLGTEAFF
d_gene: NA; v_gene: TRBV18; j_gene: TRBJ1-5; CDR3aa: CASSPNQGNQPQHF
d_gene: TRBD1; v_gene: TRBV11-2; j_gene: TRBJ2-2; CDR3aa: CASSWTGEVRELFF
d_gene: TRBD1; v_gene: TRBV11-3; j_gene: TRBJ1-5; CDR3aa: CASSLDLGTGIILSNQPQHF
d_gene: NA; v_gene: TRBV9; j_gene: TRBJ1-2; CDR3aa: CASSVDRNYGYTF
d_gene: TRBD2; v_gene: TRBV27; j_gene: TRBJ2-7; CDR3aa: CASSWRGSYEQYF
d_gene: NA; v_gene: TRBV4-1; j_gene: TRBJ1-5; CDR3aa: CASSQEGAAYSNQPQHF
d_gene: TRBD1; v_gene: TRBV7-8; j_gene: TRBJ1-6; CDR3aa: CASSPTGKSNSPLHF
d_gene: TRBD1; v_gene: TRBV6-1; j_gene: TRBJ2-7; CDR3aa: CASSEDPPVTGRPYEQYF
d_gene: NA; v_gene: TRBV7-2; j_gene: TRBJ2-5; CDR3aa: CASSLGYREETQYF
d_gene: NA; v_gene: TRBV29-1; j_gene: TRBJ2-6; CDR3aa: CSVGGSFGANVLTF
d_gene: TRBD1; v_gene: TRBV27; j_gene: TRBJ1-3; CDR3aa: CASSLGRGHGNTIYF
d_gene: NA; v_gene: TRBV2; j_gene: TRBJ1-5; CDR3aa: CASSTSGYSNQPQHF
d_gene: NA; v_gene: TRBV18; j_gene: TRBJ2-7; CDR3aa: CASRDTRTYEQYF
d_gene: NA; v_gene: TRBV9; j_gene: TRBJ2-1; CDR3aa: CASQGAANEQFF
d_gene: TRBD1; v_gene: TRBV7-2; j_gene: TRBJ2-5; CDR3aa: CASTSGDRGQETQYF
d_gene: NA; v_gene: TRBV18; j_gene: TRBJ1-4; CDR3aa: CASSPAADEKLFF
d_gene: TRBD1; v_gene: TRBV5-1; j_gene: TRBJ1-1; CDR3aa: CASSPLPQTGLNTEAFF
d_gene: NA; v_gene: TRBV6-5; j_gene: TRBJ2-5; CDR3aa: CASSYPDQETQYF
d_gene: NA; v_gene: TRBV21-1; j_gene: TRBJ2-5; CDR3aa: CASNRGTSGLGETQYF
d_gene: TRBD1; v_gene: TRBV11-3; j_gene: TRBJ2-1; CDR3aa: CASSLRQGWYNEQFF
d_gene: NA; v_gene: TRBV6-1; j_gene: TRBJ2-7; CDR3aa: CASSEGEGRGNYEQYF
d_gene: TRBD1; v_gene: TRBV6-5; j_gene: TRBJ2-7; CDR3aa: CATRQGASGEQYF
d_gene: TRBD1; v_gene: TRBV5-1; j_gene: TRBJ1-2; CDR3aa: CASSGLLMDPTGDYGYTF
d_gene: NA; v_gene: TRBV2; j_gene: TRBJ1-2; CDR3aa: CASVRNTGGYGYTF
d_gene: NA; v_gene: TRBV11-3; j_gene: TRBJ2-5; CDR3aa: CASSLDLVAQETQYF
d_gene: TRBD2; v_gene: TRBV10-3; j_gene: TRBJ2-1; CDR3aa: CAISLAGGSNEQFF
d_gene: NA; v_gene: TRBV21-1; j_gene: TRBJ2-1; CDR3aa: CASSNGPGGRIYNEQFF